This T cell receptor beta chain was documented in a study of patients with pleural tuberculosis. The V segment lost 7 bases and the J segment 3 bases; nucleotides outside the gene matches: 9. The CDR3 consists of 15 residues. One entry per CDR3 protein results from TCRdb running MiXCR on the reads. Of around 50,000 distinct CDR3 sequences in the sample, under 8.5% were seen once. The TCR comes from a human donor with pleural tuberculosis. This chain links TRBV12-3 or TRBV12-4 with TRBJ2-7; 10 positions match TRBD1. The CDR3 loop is CASKARQGAYYEQYF. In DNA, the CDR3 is TGTGCCAGCAAAGCCAGACAGGGGGCCTACTACGAGCAGTACTTC.